The next 9 T cell receptor beta chains were all read from a single sample in a study of shared T cell receptors in the human thymus. The repertoire was sequenced with immunoSEQ multiplex PCR; TCRdb's copy has only in-frame clones and lacks some. The data show roughly 500,000 clones, around 82% seen once. This sample also appeared in a second study, on human thymus T cells.

Material for sequencing was thymocytes. The origin of the receptors is a boy under two years old with a congenital heart defect.

In regard to this clone: The same CDR3 arises from other DNA sequences in this sample as well. Here the CDR3 reads CASSPWGGRKAGGPCEQYF. CDR3 nucleotides: TGTGCCAGCAGCCCCTGGGGAGGGAGAAAAGCGGGAGGGCCTTGCGAGCAGTACTTC. The V call is TRBV5-6, the J call TRBJ2-7; TRBD2 agrees at 10 bases. The CDR3 is 19 residues long. With 4 bases clipped from V and 6 bases from J, the junction kept 22 bases outside the gene matches. Per the germline V gene, CDR1 is SGHDT and CDR2 is YYEEEE.

This clone was detected once. The rearrangement links TRBV7-8 to TRBJ2-2, with TRBD2 as a possible D gene (6 bases). Germline V CDR1 and CDR2: SGHVS, FQNEAQ. V was cut by 5 bases and J by 5 bases, with 21 bases left in between. The length of the CDR3 is 17 residues. CDR3 in DNA: TGTGCCAGCAGCCTACGGGACTCACTATTGTGGACCGGGGAGCTGTTTTTT. It translates to CASSLRDSLLWTGELFF.

The V gene is TRBV5-1, the J gene TRBJ2-2; maybe TRBD2 (6 bases). V shed 2 bases and J shed 7 bases, with 15 bases lying between them. Germline CDR1 and CDR2: SGHRS and YFSETQ. This CDR3 has 15 residues. The CDR3 region is CASSFRHPGSGELFF. CDR3 DNA: TGCGCCAGCAGCTTCAGACATCCCGGGAGCGGGGAGCTGTTTTTT.

J is TRBJ1-5 and V is TRBV6-1; D gene uncertain. Germline V gene lookup returns CDR1 MNHNS and CDR2 SASEGT. CDR3 length: 14 amino acids. Trimming took off 8 bases at V and 0 bases at J, with 11 bases between the two ends. CDR3 nucleotides: TGTGCCAGCTACAGACCCTATAGCAATCAGCCCCAGCATTTT. Translated, it gives CASYRPYSNQPQHF.

This sequence joins TRBV19 and TRBJ2-7; the D is unclear. The CDR3 is made up of 13 amino acids. V was trimmed by 1 base and J by 6 bases, leaving 10 bases between them. Per germline, CDR1 LNHDA and CDR2 SQIVND (reference sequence). The CDR3 reads CASSIVHACEQYF. The CDR3 region has the DNA TGTGCCAGTAGTATAGTACATGCCTGCGAGCAGTACTTC.

V gene TRBV4-3 combines with J gene TRBJ2-2, with 11 bases that match TRBD2. Per the germline V gene, CDR1 is LGHNA and CDR2 is YSLEER. The CDR3 is made up of 20 amino acids. V was clipped by 0 bases and J by 0 bases; unmatched bases: 9. The CDR3 DNA sequence: TGCGCCAGCAGCCAAGATGATGGGAGACTAGCGGGGCCGAACACCGGGGAGCTGTTTTTT. Translated: CASSQDDGRLAGPNTGELFF.

The chain uses TRBV6-1 and TRBJ2-1, with a possible D match to TRBD1 (6 bases). The CDR3 sequence is 11 residues long. The germline V gene has CDR1 MNHNS and CDR2 SASEGT. V was shortened by 2 bases and J by 14 bases, with 10 bases between the two germline ends. CDR3 sequence (DNA): TGTGCCAGCAGTGAACAGGGGCTGGAGTTCTTC. It codes for CASSEQGLEFF.

The chain uses TRBV18 and TRBJ2-7; TRBD1 aligns across 10 bases. J was trimmed by 2 bases and V by 6 bases; bases with no gene match: 7. CDR1 KGHSH and CDR2 LQKENI come from the germline V gene. The CDR3 is 15 amino acids. This CDR3 reads CASSPTGTGAYEQYF. Here the CDR3 DNA reads TGTGCCAGCTCCCCCACCGGGACAGGGGCCTACGAGCAGTACTTC.

This chain uses TRBV4-2 with TRBJ2-5; TRBD2 aligns across 7 bases. The ends lost 1 base at V and 5 bases at J; junction bases unmatched: 13. The CDR3 extends over 17 amino acids. The germline CDR1 and CDR2 sequences are LGHNA and YNFKEQ. The CDR3 bases are TGTGCCAGCAGCCAAGTTGCGGTAGGCGGGAGAATGGAGACCCAGTACTTC. It codes for CASSQVAVGGRMETQYF.